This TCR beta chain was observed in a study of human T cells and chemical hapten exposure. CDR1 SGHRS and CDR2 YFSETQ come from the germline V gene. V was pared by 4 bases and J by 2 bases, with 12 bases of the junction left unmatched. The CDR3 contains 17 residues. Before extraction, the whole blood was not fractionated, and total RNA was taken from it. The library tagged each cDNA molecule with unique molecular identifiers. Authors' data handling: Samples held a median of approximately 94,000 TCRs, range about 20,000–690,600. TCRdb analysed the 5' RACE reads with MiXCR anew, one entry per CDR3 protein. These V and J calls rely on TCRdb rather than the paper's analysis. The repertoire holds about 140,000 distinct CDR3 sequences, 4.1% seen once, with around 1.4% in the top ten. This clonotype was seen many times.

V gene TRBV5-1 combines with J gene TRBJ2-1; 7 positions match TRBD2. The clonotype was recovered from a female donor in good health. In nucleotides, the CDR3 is TGCGCCAGCAGCCAGGGTACCGGGACTATCACCTACAATGAGCAGTTCTTC. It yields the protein CASSQGTGTITYNEQFF.